The 23 T cell receptor beta chains below come from one sample, sequenced in a study of shared clonotypes between healthy human individuals. Profiled with immunoSEQ multiplex PCR; TCRdb holds only in-frame clones, not every one. In the table there are a few hundred thousand clones, approximately 79% of which are singletons. The sequenced material came from PBMCs. The receptors come from a woman in her thirties or forties in good health. Some clones in this sample may be carry-over from other donors' samples.

This clone was counted a single time. This CDR3 reads CASSSDRGPGNTIYF. The CDR3 region has the DNA TGTGCCAGCAGTTCGGACAGGGGGCCGGGAAACACCATATATTTT. This chain connects TRBV28 to TRBJ1-3; 11 positions agree with TRBD1. CDR1 is MDHEN, CDR2 SYDVKM, per germline. Trimming took 4 bases from V and 4 from J; bases not matched to a gene: 3. The CDR3 contains 15 residues.

The chain joins TRBV7-2 to TRBJ2-5, with 7 nucleotides matching TRBD2. The J segment lost 1 base and the V segment lost 3 bases, leaving 5 bases of the junction unmatched. Germline CDR1 is SGHTA and CDR2 is FQGNSA. The CDR3 runs to 15 residues. CDR3 nucleotides: TGTGCCAGCAGCTTCCAGCGGGGCCGCCAAGAGACCCAGTACTTC. Translated: CASSFQRGRQETQYF. The variable domain in full, with the rest retrieved from reference TRBV7-2 and TRBJ2-5, is GAGVSQSPSNKVTEKGKDVELRCDPISGHTALYWYRQSLGQGLEFLIYFQGNSAPDKSGLPSDRFSAERTGGSVSTLTIQRTQQEDSAVYLCASSFQRGRQETQYFGPGTRLLVL.

The chain has TRBV4-2 and TRBJ1-5, with a weak D call TRBD1 (5 bases). The CDR3 is 15 amino acids. Germline values: CDR1 LGHNA, CDR2 YNFKEQ. V dropped 0 bases and J dropped 7 bases, with 13 bases sitting between them. CDR3 nucleotides: TGTGCCAGCAGCCAAGAAATGGGACTTGGGCAGCCCCAGCATTTT. This gives the protein CASSQEMGLGQPQHF.

Only a few counts were recorded for this clone. The chain employs TRBV7-8 and TRBJ1-5; 7 bases line up with TRBD1. The CDR3 contains 20 residues. Germline values: CDR1 SGHVS, CDR2 FQNEAQ. Germline trimming cut 2 bases from V and 5 bases from J; bases unmatched to any gene: 21. DNA for the CDR3: TGTGCCAGCAGCTTAACTATCGGACAGGCGGCGGGCCGGCTACATCAGCCCCAGCATTTT. It translates to CASSLTIGQAAGRLHQPQHF.

This clone was found a few times. The chain recombines TRBV5-1 with TRBJ2-7; 7 bases align to TRBD2. The junction had 3 bases not matched to a gene; V was cut back by 1 base and J by 2 bases. CDR1 is SGHRS, CDR2 YFSETQ, per germline. There are 14 residues in the CDR3. The CDR3, as DNA: TGCGCCAGCAGCTTGATAGGGACTACCTACGAGCAGTACTTC. Its translation is CASSLIGTTYEQYF.

The chain links TRBV5-1 to TRBJ2-7, with 11 bases matching TRBD2. This CDR3 comprises 17 residues. V was clipped by 4 bases and J by 0 bases; unmatched bases: 9. Germline CDR1 reads SGHRS; CDR2 reads YFSETQ. Here the CDR3 DNA reads TGCGCCAGCAGCCACGGGACTAGCGGTATGTACTCCTACGAGCAGTACTTC. Amino acids: CASSHGTSGMYSYEQYF.

The chain uses TRBV28 and TRBJ2-6; no firm D call. The CDR3 totals 14 residues. The germline V gene has CDR1 MDHEN and CDR2 SYDVKM. Trimming left V 2 bases short and J 5 bases short, with 7 bases between. The CDR3 sequence is CASSLTAWANVLTF. CDR3 bases: TGTGCCAGCAGTTTAACGGCTTGGGCCAACGTCCTGACTTTC.

This chain connects TRBV29-1 to TRBJ1-2; perhaps TRBD1 as D (6 bases). Germline lookup yields CDR1 SQVTM and CDR2 ANQGSEA. Trimming cost V 6 bases and J 6 bases, with 14 bases left between them. The CDR3 totals 12 residues. In nucleotides, the CDR3 is TGCAGCGTCCGCGACGGGGGCCATGGCTACACCTTC. It codes for CSVRDGGHGYTF. The full variable domain, completed using reference TRBV29-1 and TRBJ1-2, is SAVISQKPSRDICQRGTSLTIQCQVDSQVTMMFWYRQQPGQSLTLIATANQGSEATYESGFVIDKFPISRPNLTFSTLTVSNMSPEDSSIYLCSVRDGGHGYTFGSGTRLTVV.

The chain joins TRBV30 to TRBJ1-5; no reliable D call. V was pared by 5 bases and J by 2 bases, with 16 bases between. From germline, CDR1 is GTSNPN and CDR2 SVGIG (reference sequence). This CDR3 has 15 amino acids. The CDR3 sequence: CAWQKEDVGNQPQHF. In DNA, the CDR3 is TGTGCCTGGCAAAAGGAAGATGTGGGCAATCAGCCCCAGCATTTT.

V gene TRBV29-1 combines with J gene TRBJ2-5; D is uncertain. CDR3 length equals 15 residues. Germline V CDR1 and CDR2: SQVTM, ANQGSEA. Between the trimmed V and J ends, which lost 2 bases and 5 bases, there was a span of 18 bases. The CDR3 loop is CSVETPDGAWETQYF. CDR3 sequence (DNA): TGCAGCGTTGAAACACCGGACGGAGCTTGGGAGACCCAGTACTTC. Using reference TRBV29-1 and TRBJ2-5 for the parts outside the CDR3, the full variable domain is SAVISQKPSRDICQRGTSLTIQCQVDSQVTMMFWYRQQPGQSLTLIATANQGSEATYESGFVIDKFPISRPNLTFSTLTVSNMSPEDSSIYLCSVETPDGAWETQYFGPGTRLLVL.

The chain uses TRBV6-1 and TRBJ1-5, with D maybe TRBD1 (6 bases). From germline, CDR1 is MNHNS and CDR2 SASEGT. The ends were cut back, 8 bases at V and 6 bases at J, with 20 bases in the middle. This CDR3 has 15 amino acids. Here the CDR3 reads CASQGTGGWGQPQHF. In DNA, the CDR3 is TGTGCCAGCCAGGGGACGGGGGGCTGGGGTCAGCCCCAGCATTTT.

This chain links TRBV7-2 with TRBJ2-1; tentative D call: TRBD1 (6 bases). V was cut by 5 bases and J by 0 bases, with 17 bases left in between. Germline assignment: CDR1 SGHTA and CDR2 FQGNSA. The CDR3 has 17 residues. The CDR3 sequence is CASSHQVRDTSYNEQFF. The CDR3, as DNA: TGTGCCAGCAGCCACCAAGTCCGGGACACCTCCTACAATGAGCAGTTCTTC.

The chain is built from TRBV27 and TRBJ1-3, with unresolved D. The germline V and J ends were trimmed by 5 bases and 0 bases, with 11 bases remaining between them. Germline-derived CDR1 and CDR2 are MNHEY and SMNVEV (reference sequence). The CDR3 covers 15 residues. DNA for the CDR3: TGTGCCAGCAGTCAGTCCAGGCACTCTGGAAACACCATATATTTT. Its translation: CASSQSRHSGNTIYF.

V is TRBV5-1 and J is TRBJ2-7; 8 bases align to TRBD2. CDR3 length: 19 amino acids. Germline assignment: CDR1 SGHRS and CDR2 YFSETQ. The V and J ends lost 4 bases and 3 bases, in that order; junction bases with no gene match: 21. CDR3 sequence (DNA): TGCGCCAGCAGCCTTCACCCGGGGGGGCCCTTGGTCGGACGCTACGAGCAGTACTTC. Translation gives CASSLHPGGPLVGRYEQYF.

This clone was seen a single time. V gene TRBV18 combines with J gene TRBJ2-7, with D tentatively TRBD2 (6 bases). The V end lost 0 bases, the J end lost 3 bases, and 12 bases lay between the germline ends. The CDR3 sequence is 15 residues long. The germline CDR1 and CDR2 sequences are KGHSH and LQKENI. The CDR3 DNA reads TGTGCCAGCTCACCACCGATCGGGAGCTTCTACGAGCAGTACTTC. It encodes CASSPPIGSFYEQYF.

J is TRBJ1-3 and V is TRBV5-6; D perhaps matches TRBD1 (5 bases). CDR1 SGHDT and CDR2 YYEEEE come from the germline V gene. CDR3 size: 13 residues. V was cut by 6 bases and J by 1 base, with 8 bases left in between. Here the CDR3 reads CASNSGSGNTIYF. The CDR3 nucleotides are TGTGCCAGCAACTCAGGGTCTGGAAACACCATATATTTT.

This rearrangement joins TRBV11-2 to TRBJ1-1; D not resolved. The CDR3 has 14 residues. Deletions cut 5 bases from V and 0 bases from J, with 10 bases between. CDR1 and CDR2 (germline): SGHAT, FQNNGV. CDR3 DNA sequence: TGTGCCAGCAGCCCCCGCCCGATGAACACTGAAGCTTTCTTT. It is translated as CASSPRPMNTEAFF.

The chain recombines TRBV27 with TRBJ2-3, with a weak D call TRBD2 (6 bases). Germline lookup yields CDR1 MNHEY and CDR2 SMNVEV (reference sequence). This CDR3 region has 16 residues. V dropped 8 bases and J dropped 7 bases, with 25 bases sitting between them. The CDR3 sequence is CASGRGDGGVGYTQYF. In DNA form, the CDR3 reads TGTGCCAGCGGGAGAGGGGACGGCGGGGTTGGTTATACGCAGTATTTT.

This chain connects TRBV10-3 to TRBJ1-2; the D is unclear. The germline V and J ends were trimmed by 3 bases and 8 bases, with 7 bases remaining between them. The CDR3 has 11 residues. Germline V gene data show CDR1 as ENHRY and CDR2 as SYGVKD. The CDR3 DNA follows: TGTGCCATCAGTGAAGGTAGGGGCTACACCTTC. Its protein product is CAISEGRGYTF.

This clone was recorded once. V gene TRBV4-2 combines with J gene TRBJ2-3; no reliable D call. Trimming removed 0 bases from V and 5 bases from J, with 12 bases in between. This CDR3 is built from 15 residues. Germline loops: CDR1 LGHNA, CDR2 YNFKEQ. The CDR3 DNA reads as TGTGCCAGCAGCCAAGATAGGTCCCCGGAAGATACGCAGTATTTT. It translates to CASSQDRSPEDTQYF.

This clone was detected once. This sequence joins TRBV9 and TRBJ1-3, with TRBD1 identical over 8 bases. CDR3 length: 17 amino acids. The V segment lost 2 bases and the J segment 0 bases; nucleotides outside the gene matches: 7. CDR1 and CDR2 (germline): SGDLS, YYNGEE. In DNA, the CDR3 is TGTGCCAGCAGCGTCCGAGGGGACAGGAACTCTGGAAACACCATATATTTT. Protein sequence: CASSVRGDRNSGNTIYF. The variable domain in full, completed from reference TRBV9 and TRBJ1-3, reads DSGVTQTPKHLITATGQRVTLRCSPRSGDLSVYWYQQSLDQGLQFLIQYYNGEERAKGNILERFSAQQFPDLHSELNLSSLELGDSALYFCASSVRGDRNSGNTIYFGEGSWLTVV.

The CDR3 loop reads CASSSRANVLTF. The CDR3 region has the DNA TGTGCCAGCAGCTCGCGGGCCAACGTCCTGACTTTC. The chain has TRBV9 and TRBJ2-6, with D unresolved. In germline, CDR1 is SGDLS, CDR2 YYNGEE. The CDR3 runs 12 residues. Trimming left V 4 bases short and J 5 bases short, with 4 bases between. Variable domain in full (rest from reference TRBV9 and TRBJ2-6): DSGVTQTPKHLITATGQRVTLRCSPRSGDLSVYWYQQSLDQGLQFLIQYYNGEERAKGNILERFSAQQFPDLHSELNLSSLELGDSALYFCASSSRANVLTFGAGSRLTVL.

The rearrangement joins TRBV7-9 to TRBJ2-5; 7 nucleotides agree with TRBD2. CDR1 and CDR2 from the germline V gene are SEHNR and FQNEAQ (reference sequence). This CDR3 is built from 12 residues. V lost 10 bases and J lost 5; bases outside the gene matches: 7. CDR3 coding DNA: TGTGCCACGAGCGGGGTGGGGGAGACCCAGTACTTC. This sequence encodes CATSGVGETQYF.